This T cell receptor (beta chain) was observed in a study of T-cell memory formation after mild COVID-19. Trimming took 8 bases from V and 8 from J, leaving 15 bases between them. The CDR3 runs to 12 residues. Per the germline V gene, CDR1 is SEHNR and CDR2 is FQNEAQ (reference sequence). The study, taken as a whole, reports: Detection of some responders pre-infection suggested pre-existing cross-reactive memory T cells participated. What remained unconfirmed was the SARS-CoV-2 specificity of second-wave clones peaking on day 37. Clones that contracted clustered mainly in CM and EM if CD4+ and in EMRA if CD8+.

This clonotype was picked up many times. Its antigen is not identified. 5'RACE, which relied on constant-segment primers, yielded TCR alpha and TCR beta cDNA libraries carrying sample barcodes and UMIs. MiXCR, run by TCRdb on the 5' RACE reads, gives a single entry per CDR3 protein. The data show tens of thousands of distinct CDR3 sequences, with about 6.3% seen just once and about 0.84% held by the top ten. The TCR comes from an adult who had mild COVID-19 (a few samples of this study predate the infection). Cell type and time point are not known. The sequencing input was PBMCs or a T cell subset sorted from them (not recorded which). The rearrangement uses TRBV7-9 and TRBJ1-2, with D possibly matching TRBD1 (6 bases). The CDR3 DNA reads as TGTGCCAGCTCAACAGGGAGAGTCGGCTACACCTTC. It encodes CASSTGRVGYTF.